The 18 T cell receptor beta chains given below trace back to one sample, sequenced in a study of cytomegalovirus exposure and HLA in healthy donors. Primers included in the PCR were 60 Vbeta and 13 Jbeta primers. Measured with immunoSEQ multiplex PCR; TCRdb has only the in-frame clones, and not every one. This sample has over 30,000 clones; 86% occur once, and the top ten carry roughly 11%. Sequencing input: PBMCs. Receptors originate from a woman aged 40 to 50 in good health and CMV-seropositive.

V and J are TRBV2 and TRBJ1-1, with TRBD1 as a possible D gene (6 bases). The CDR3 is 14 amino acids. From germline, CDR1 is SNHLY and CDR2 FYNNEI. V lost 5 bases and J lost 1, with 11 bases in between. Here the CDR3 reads CASSWWGQNTEAFF. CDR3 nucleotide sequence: TGTGCCAGCAGTTGGTGGGGGCAGAACACTGAAGCTTTCTTT. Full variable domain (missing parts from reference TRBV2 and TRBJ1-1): EPEVTQTPSHQVTQMGQEVILRCVPISNHLYFYWYRQILGQKVEFLVSFYNNEISEKSEIFDDQFSVERPDGSNFTLKIRSTKLEDSAMYFCASSWWGQNTEAFFGQGTRLTVV.

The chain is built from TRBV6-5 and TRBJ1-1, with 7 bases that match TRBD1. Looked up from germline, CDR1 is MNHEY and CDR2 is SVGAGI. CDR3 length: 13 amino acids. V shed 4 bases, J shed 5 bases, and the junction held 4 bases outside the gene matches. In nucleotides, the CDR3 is TGTGCCAGCAGTTTGACAGGGTGGACTGAAGCTTTCTTT. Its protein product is CASSLTGWTEAFF.

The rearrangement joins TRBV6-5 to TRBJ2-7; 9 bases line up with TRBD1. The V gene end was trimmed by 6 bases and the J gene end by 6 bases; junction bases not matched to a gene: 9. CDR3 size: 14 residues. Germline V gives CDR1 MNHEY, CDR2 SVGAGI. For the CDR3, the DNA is TGTGCCAGCAGGACCGGGACAGGGATCTTCGAGCAGTACTTC. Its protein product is CASRTGTGIFEQYF.

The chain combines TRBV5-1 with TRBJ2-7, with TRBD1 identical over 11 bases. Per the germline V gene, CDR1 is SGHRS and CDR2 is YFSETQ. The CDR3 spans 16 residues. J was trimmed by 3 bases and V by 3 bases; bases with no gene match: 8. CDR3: CASSSRTGGTNYEQYF. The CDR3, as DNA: TGCGCCAGCAGCTCTCGGACAGGGGGCACGAACTACGAGCAGTACTTC.

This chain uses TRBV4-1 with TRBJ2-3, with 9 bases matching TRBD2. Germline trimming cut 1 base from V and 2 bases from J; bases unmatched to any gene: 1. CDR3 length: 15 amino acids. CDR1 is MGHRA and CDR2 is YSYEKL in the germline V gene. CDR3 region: CASSQVAGDTDTQYF. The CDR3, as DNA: TGCGCCAGCAGCCAAGTAGCGGGGGACACAGATACGCAGTATTTT.

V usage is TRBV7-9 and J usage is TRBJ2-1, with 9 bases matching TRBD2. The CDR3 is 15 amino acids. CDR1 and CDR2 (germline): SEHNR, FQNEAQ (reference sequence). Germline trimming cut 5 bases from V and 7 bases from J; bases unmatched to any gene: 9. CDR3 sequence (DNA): TGTGCCAGCAGCCCGCGGTCTAGCGGGGTTAATGAGCAGTTCTTC. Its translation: CASSPRSSGVNEQFF.

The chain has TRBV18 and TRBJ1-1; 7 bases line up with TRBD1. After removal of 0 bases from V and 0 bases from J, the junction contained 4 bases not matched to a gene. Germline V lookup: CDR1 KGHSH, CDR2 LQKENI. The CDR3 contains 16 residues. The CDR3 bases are TGTGCCAGCTCACCACCGAACAGGGGATTGAACACTGAAGCTTTCTTT. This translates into CASSPPNRGLNTEAFF.

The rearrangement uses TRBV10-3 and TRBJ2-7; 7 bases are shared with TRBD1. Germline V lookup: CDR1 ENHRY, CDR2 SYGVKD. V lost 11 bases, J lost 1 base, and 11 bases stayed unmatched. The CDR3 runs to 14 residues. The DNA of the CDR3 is TGTGCCTTACAGGGGTATAAATCTTCCTACGAGCAGTACTTC. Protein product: CALQGYKSSYEQYF.

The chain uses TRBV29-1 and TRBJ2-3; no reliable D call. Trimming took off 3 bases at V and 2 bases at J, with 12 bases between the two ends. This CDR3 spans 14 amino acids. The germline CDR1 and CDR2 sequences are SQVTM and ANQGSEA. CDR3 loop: CSVDGPGSTDTQYF. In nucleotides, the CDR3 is TGCAGCGTTGATGGGCCAGGATCCACAGATACGCAGTATTTT.

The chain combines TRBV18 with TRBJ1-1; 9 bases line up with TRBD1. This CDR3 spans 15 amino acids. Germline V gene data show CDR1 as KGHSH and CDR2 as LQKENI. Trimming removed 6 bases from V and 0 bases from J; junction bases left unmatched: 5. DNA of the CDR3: TGTGCCAGCTCCCGGGGACAGGGAATGAACACTGAAGCTTTCTTT. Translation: CASSRGQGMNTEAFF.

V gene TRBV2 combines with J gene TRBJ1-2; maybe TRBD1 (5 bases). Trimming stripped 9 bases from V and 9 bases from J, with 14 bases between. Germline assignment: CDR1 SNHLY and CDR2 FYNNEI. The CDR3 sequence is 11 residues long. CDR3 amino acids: CARLRGGSYTF. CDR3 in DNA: TGTGCCAGACTGAGGGGAGGCAGCTACACCTTC.

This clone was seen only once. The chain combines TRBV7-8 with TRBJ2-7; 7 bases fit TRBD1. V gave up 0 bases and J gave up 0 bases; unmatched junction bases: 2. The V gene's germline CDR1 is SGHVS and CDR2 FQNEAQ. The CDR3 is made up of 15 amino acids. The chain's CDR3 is CASSLATGISYEQYF. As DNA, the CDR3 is TGTGCCAGCAGCTTAGCGACAGGGATCTCCTACGAGCAGTACTTC.

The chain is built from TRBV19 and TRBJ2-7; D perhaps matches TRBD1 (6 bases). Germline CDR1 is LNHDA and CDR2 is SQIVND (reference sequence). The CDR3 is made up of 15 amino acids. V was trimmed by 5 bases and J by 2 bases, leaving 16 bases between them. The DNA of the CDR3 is TGTGCCAGTAGTTTGAACGGACAGTTCCCCTACGAGCAGTACTTC. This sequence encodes CASSLNGQFPYEQYF.

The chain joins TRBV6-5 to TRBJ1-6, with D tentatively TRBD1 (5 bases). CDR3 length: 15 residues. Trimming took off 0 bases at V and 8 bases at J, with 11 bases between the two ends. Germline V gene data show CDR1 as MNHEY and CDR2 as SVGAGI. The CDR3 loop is CASSYSGGTDSPLHF. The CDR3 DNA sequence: TGTGCCAGCAGTTACTCGGGGGGGACCGATTCACCCCTCCACTTT.

The CDR3 DNA is TGTGCCAGCAGCCCCGGGGGCTACGAGCAGTACTTC. It encodes CASSPGGYEQYF. The chain employs TRBV6-5 and TRBJ2-7; maybe TRBD2 (6 bases). V shed 6 bases and J shed 3 bases, with 9 bases lying between them. Germline CDR1 is MNHEY and CDR2 is SVGAGI. The CDR3 extends over 12 amino acids.

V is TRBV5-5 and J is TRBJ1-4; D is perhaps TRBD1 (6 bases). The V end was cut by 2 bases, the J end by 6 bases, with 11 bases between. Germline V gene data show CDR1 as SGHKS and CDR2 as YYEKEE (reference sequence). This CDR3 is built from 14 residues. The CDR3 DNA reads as TGTGCCAGCAGCTTCGGGGGGCTAGATGAAAAACTGTTTTTT. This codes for CASSFGGLDEKLFF.

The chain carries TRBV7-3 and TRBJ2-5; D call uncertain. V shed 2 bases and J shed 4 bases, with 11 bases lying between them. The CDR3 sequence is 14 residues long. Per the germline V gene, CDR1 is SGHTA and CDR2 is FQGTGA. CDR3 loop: CASSLGQARETQYF. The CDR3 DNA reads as TGTGCCAGCAGCTTAGGGCAGGCGCGAGAGACCCAGTACTTC.

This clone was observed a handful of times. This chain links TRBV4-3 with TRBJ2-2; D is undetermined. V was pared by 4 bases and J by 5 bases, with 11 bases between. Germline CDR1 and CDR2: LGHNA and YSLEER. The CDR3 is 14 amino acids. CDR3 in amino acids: CASSPTTVTGELFF. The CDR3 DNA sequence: TGCGCCAGCAGCCCAACCACAGTTACCGGGGAGCTGTTTTTT.